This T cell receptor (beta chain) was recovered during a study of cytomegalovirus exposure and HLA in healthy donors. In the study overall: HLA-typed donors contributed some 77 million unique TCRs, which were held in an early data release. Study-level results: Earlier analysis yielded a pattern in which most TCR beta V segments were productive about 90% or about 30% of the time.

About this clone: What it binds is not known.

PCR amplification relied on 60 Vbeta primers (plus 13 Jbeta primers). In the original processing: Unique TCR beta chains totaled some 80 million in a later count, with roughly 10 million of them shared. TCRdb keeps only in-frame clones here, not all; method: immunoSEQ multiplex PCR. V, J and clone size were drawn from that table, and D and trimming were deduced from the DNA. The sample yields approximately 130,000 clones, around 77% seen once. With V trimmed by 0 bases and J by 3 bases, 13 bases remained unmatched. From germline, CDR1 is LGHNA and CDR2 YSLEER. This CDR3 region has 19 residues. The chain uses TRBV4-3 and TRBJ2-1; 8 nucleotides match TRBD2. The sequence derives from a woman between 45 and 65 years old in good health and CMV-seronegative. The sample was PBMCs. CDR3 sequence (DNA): TGCGCCAGCAGCCAAGACACGCCTTCCGTAGCGGGAATCTACAATGAGCAGTTCTTC. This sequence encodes CASSQDTPSVAGIYNEQFF.